The 3 T cell receptor beta chains below all came from one sample that was sequenced in a study of blood T cell repertoires in COVID-19. Repertoires were generated with immunoSEQ multiplex PCR, while TCRdb's copy carries only in-frame clones and drops some. The sample has roughly 70,000 clones; approximately 88% are singletons. Sequenced material: peripheral blood. The receptors stem from an older woman with acute or convalescent COVID-19.

This chain uses TRBV2 with TRBJ2-2, with TRBD1 matching over 8 bases. The CDR3 runs 13 residues. The V and J ends lost 9 bases and 5 bases, in that order; junction bases with no gene match: 5. The germline CDR1 and CDR2 sequences are SNHLY and FYNNEI. This CDR3 is CASGQGLTGELFF. The CDR3 region has the DNA TGTGCCAGTGGACAGGGTTTAACCGGGGAGCTGTTTTTT.

This clone was seen once. J is TRBJ2-7 and V is TRBV30; D is possibly TRBD1 (5 bases). V lost 1 base and J 4 bases, leaving 8 bases between the germline ends. Germline-derived CDR1 and CDR2 are GTSNPN and SVGIG (reference sequence). CDR3 length: 12 amino acids. This chain's CDR3 is CAWSGKGYEQYF. CDR3 sequence (DNA): TGTGCCTGGAGTGGGAAGGGGTACGAGCAGTACTTC.

V and J are TRBV19 and TRBJ1-5; 7 bases are shared with TRBD1. V shed 6 bases and J 5 bases; nucleotides not matched to a gene: 4. Germline CDR1 and CDR2: LNHDA and SQIVND (reference sequence). The CDR3 totals 13 residues. CDR3 DNA sequence: TGTGCCAGTAGGGGCACAGGGGATCAGCCCCAGCATTTT. The encoded protein is CASRGTGDQPQHF.